The 10 T cell receptor beta chains below all came from one sample that was sequenced in a study of control samples from healthy donors and cancer patients (dated by TCRdb to the early 2020s). Library creation used the immunoSEQ multiplex PCR assay. This is the immuneACCESS table as TCRdb keeps it, with only in-frame sequences that have V and J called. A part of the clones is gone; compared with another copy, unresolved V genes explain less than half, and the rest is unexplained. For this sample there are some 100,000 clones; roughly 90% appear just once. The top ten constitute 17% of the sample. What was sequenced was blood. All receptors come from a woman in her forties or fifties in good health.

V usage is TRBV19 and J usage is TRBJ2-3; D ambiguous. The CDR3 is 14 amino acids. The V gene's germline CDR1 is LNHDA and CDR2 SQIVND (reference sequence). V dropped 1 base and J dropped 2 bases, with 7 bases sitting between them. This CDR3 reads CASSIGQHTDTQYF. The CDR3 coding sequence is TGTGCCAGTAGTATAGGCCAGCACACAGATACGCAGTATTTT.

The chain links TRBV6-5 to TRBJ2-1; TRBD1 matches 7 bases. The V and J ends lost 2 bases and 5 bases, in that order; junction bases with no gene match: 6. This CDR3 comprises 15 residues. Germline CDR1 MNHEY, CDR2 SVGAGI. In DNA form, the CDR3 reads TGTGCCAGCAGTTACAAGGGGGCGCCTAACAATGAGCAGTTCTTC. It is translated as CASSYKGAPNNEQFF.

With regard to this clone: The same CDR3 also results from other DNA sequences found in this sample. The CDR3, as DNA: TGTGCCAGCAGCGTTACCGGGGAGCTGTTTTTT. The encoded protein is CASSVTGELFF. The V gene is TRBV9, the J gene TRBJ2-2; D is undetermined. The CDR3 is made up of 11 amino acids. V was clipped by 2 bases and J by 5 bases, with 1 base between them. The germline gives CDR1 SGDLS, CDR2 YYNGEE.

The chain links TRBV2 to TRBJ1-5; D perhaps matches TRBD1 (5 bases). The germline V and J ends were trimmed by 7 bases and 3 bases, with 16 bases remaining between them. The CDR3 runs to 15 residues. From germline, CDR1 is SNHLY and CDR2 FYNNEI. Written as DNA, the CDR3 is TGTGCCAGCACCCCGGAGCAGGGCACCAATCAGCCCCAGCATTTT. This translates into CASTPEQGTNQPQHF. The whole variable domain, remainder taken from reference TRBV2 and TRBJ1-5, is EPEVTQTPSHQVTQMGQEVILRCVPISNHLYFYWYRQILGQKVEFLVSFYNNEISEKSEIFDDQFSVERPDGSNFTLKIRSTKLEDSAMYFCASTPEQGTNQPQHFGDGTRLSIL.

This chain connects TRBV27 to TRBJ2-6; 7 nucleotides match TRBD1. The V segment lost 3 bases and the J segment 15 bases; nucleotides outside the gene matches: 8. CDR1 MNHEY and CDR2 SMNVEV come from the germline V gene (reference sequence). CDR3 length: 13 amino acids. The DNA of the CDR3 is TGTGCCAGCAGTTTTGACAGGGTTAAGGGCCTGACTTTC. This sequence encodes CASSFDRVKGLTF.

This chain connects TRBV6-6 to TRBJ1-2, with D perhaps TRBD1 (6 bases). Trimming took 6 bases from V and 10 from J, leaving 18 bases between them. Germline-derived CDR1 and CDR2 are MNHNY and SVGAGI (reference sequence). This CDR3 contains 13 residues. The DNA for the CDR3 is TGTGCCAGCAGCCCCAACAGGGAATTTTTCTACACCTTC. Translation: CASSPNREFFYTF.

This chain links TRBV10-1 with TRBJ2-1, with no clear D. The CDR3 has 13 amino acids. Germline V lookup: CDR1 WNHNN, CDR2 SYGVQD (reference sequence). Deletions cut 5 bases from V and 2 bases from J, with 7 bases between. In nucleotides, the CDR3 is TGCGCCAGCAGTAACGACCCCTACAATGAGCAGTTCTTC. It yields the protein CASSNDPYNEQFF.

The chain links TRBV12-5 to TRBJ2-1, with D unresolved. The V gene's germline CDR1 is LGHNT and CDR2 FRNRAP. The germline V and J ends were trimmed by 2 bases and 0 bases, with 2 bases remaining between them. This CDR3 spans 13 amino acids. CDR3 loop: CASGLSSYNEQFF. CDR3 DNA: TGTGCTAGTGGTTTGTCCTCCTACAATGAGCAGTTCTTC.

This clone has a single count. The genes are TRBV27 and TRBJ2-3, with 14 bases lining up with TRBD2. Germline-derived CDR1 and CDR2 are MNHEY and SMNVEV (reference sequence). V trimming: 6 bases; J trimming: 5 bases; junction bases outside the gene matches: 4. This CDR3 contains 15 residues. The CDR3 reads CASRAGTSGGDTQYF. CDR3 DNA: TGTGCCAGCAGGGCCGGGACTAGCGGGGGAGATACGCAGTATTTT.

This chain joins TRBV19 and TRBJ1-5; 7 bases map to TRBD1. The CDR3 spans 14 residues. Trimming took 3 bases from V and 3 from J; bases not matched to a gene: 2. Germline V lookup: CDR1 LNHDA, CDR2 SQIVND (reference sequence). Here the CDR3 reads CASSITGANQPQHF. CDR3 in DNA: TGTGCCAGTAGTATCACAGGGGCCAATCAGCCCCAGCATTTT. The complete variable domain, with remaining parts taken from reference TRBV19 and TRBJ1-5, reads DGGITQSPKYLFRKEGQNVTLSCEQNLNHDAMYWYRQDPGQGLRLIYYSQIVNDFQKGDIAEGYSVSREKKESFPLTVTSAQKNPTAFYLCASSITGANQPQHFGDGTRLSIL.